The 21 T cell receptor beta chains given below trace back to one sample, sequenced in a study of T cells in Graves' hyperthyroidism and ophthalmopathy. Amplified TCR beta CDR3 regions derived from RNA transcripts. The HTBI set primed first-round TCR CDR3 RT-PCR. TCRdb re-called the multiplex PCR reads through MiXCR, storing one row per CDR3 protein. The data hold approximately 640,000 distinct CDR3 sequences, with less than 45% observed a single time. The sequenced sample consisted of peripheral blood or thyroid tissue (not recorded which). The receptors were sampled from an adult man with Graves' disease, either hyperthyroidism or ophthalmopathy (not recorded which).

The sample holds many counts of this clonotype. This sequence joins TRBV29-1 and TRBJ1-1; D is unclear. CDR1 is SQVTM and CDR2 is ANQGSEA in the germline V gene. The CDR3 loop spans 13 amino acids. V lost 3 bases, J lost 2 bases, and 10 bases lay in between. The CDR3, as DNA: TGCAGCGTTGAGTCAGCCGCAAACACTGAAGCTTTCTTT. Translation: CSVESAANTEAFF. The full variable domain, in which reference TRBV29-1 and TRBJ1-1 provide the parts outside the CDR3, is SAVISQKPSRDICQRGTSLTIQCQVDSQVTMMFWYRQQPGQSLTLIATANQGSEATYESGFVIDKFPISRPNLTFSTLTVSNMSPEDSSIYLCSVESAANTEAFFGQGTRLTVV.

The rearrangement uses TRBV29-1 and TRBJ1-2; D is uncertain. Trimming cost V 3 bases and J 10 bases, with 3 bases left between them. The CDR3 has 8 residues. Germline V gene data show CDR1 as SQVTM and CDR2 as ANQGSEA. The chain's CDR3 is CSVETYTF. The CDR3 DNA follows: TGCAGCGTTGAGACCTACACCTTC.

The V and J genes are TRBV20-1 and TRBJ1-1; D gene unclear. The V gene's germline CDR1 is DFQATT and CDR2 SNEGSKA (reference sequence). V lost 0 bases and J 0 bases, leaving 11 bases between the germline ends. The CDR3 loop spans 15 amino acids. In DNA form, the CDR3 reads TGCAGTGCTAGAGATATCTCCGCCATGAACACTGAAGCTTTCTTT. It is translated as CSARDISAMNTEAFF.

The table lists this clonotype with a few counts. This rearrangement joins TRBV2 to TRBJ1-2, with 8 bases identical to TRBD1. V was pared by 6 bases and J by 4 bases, with 10 bases of the junction left unmatched. Germline-derived CDR1 and CDR2 are SNHLY and FYNNEI. CDR3 size: 15 residues. CDR3 in amino acids: CASRPGQGIGYGYTF. The DNA for the CDR3 is TGTGCCAGCAGACCCGGACAGGGTATCGGCTATGGCTACACCTTC.

For this clonotype: The final CDR3 position lacks the conserved phenylalanine or tryptophan, pointing to a likely read error. The rearrangement links TRBV19 to TRBJ1-1, with 8 bases fitting TRBD1. The CDR3 contains 15 residues. Germline V gives CDR1 LNHDA, CDR2 SQIVND (reference sequence). V lost 8 bases and J lost 2; bases outside the gene matches: 10. The chain's CDR3 is CASGDGQGLNTEAFL. The CDR3 coding sequence is TGTGCCAGTGGGGATGGACAGGGCCTAAACACTGAAGCTTTCCTT.

This clonotype was counted a single time. V is TRBV29-1 and J is TRBJ1-1, with a tentative D call TRBD1 (6 bases). Germline CDR1 and CDR2: SQVTM and ANQGSEA. The CDR3 is made up of 13 amino acids. Trimming removed 8 bases at V and 5 bases at J, with 18 bases between. In nucleotides, the CDR3 is TGCAGCACCGGGACACCCAGGGGTACTGAAGCTTTCTTT. Its protein is CSTGTPRGTEAFF.

This clonotype has more than one count but fewer than ten. The V gene is TRBV11-3, the J gene TRBJ1-2; tentatively, D is TRBD1 (5 bases). Per the germline V gene, CDR1 is SGHNT and CDR2 is YENEEA. This CDR3 spans 16 amino acids. V was cut by 4 bases and J by 5 bases, with 20 bases left in between. The DNA of the CDR3 is TGTGCCAGCAGCTCCCACTTGACGGGGGATCGGTATGGCTACACCTTC. It codes for CASSSHLTGDRYGYTF.

The chain combines TRBV7-2 with TRBJ1-6, with D perhaps TRBD1 (5 bases). This CDR3 is built from 14 residues. Trimming removed 5 bases from V and 13 bases from J, with 18 bases in between. Per germline, CDR1 SGHTA and CDR2 FQGNSA. The CDR3, as DNA: TGTGCCAGCAGCCACTCTGGGGGGATAGTGCCCCTCCACTTT. This translates into CASSHSGGIVPLHF.

On this clonotype: This is likely a read error, given that the CDR3 carries no conserved phenylalanine or tryptophan at its end. The limits of the CDR3 on the DNA are not certain, so only TCRdb's listed CDR3 is given. The V and J genes are TRBV15 and TRBJ1-6. Germline-derived CDR1 and CDR2 are LNHNV and YYDKDF (reference sequence). Including both end residues, the CDR3 is 9 amino acids long. This CDR3 reads CATSRDRRA.

The chain carries TRBV20-1 and TRBJ2-6; D call uncertain. V lost 6 bases and J 1 base, leaving 16 bases between the germline ends. CDR1 is DFQATT and CDR2 is SNEGSKA in the germline V gene (reference sequence). CDR3 length: 16 amino acids. This chain's CDR3 is CSASSSHESGANVLTF. CDR3 coding DNA: TGCAGTGCCAGCAGCTCCCACGAGTCTGGGGCCAACGTCCTGACTTTC.

This sequence joins TRBV7-9 and TRBJ2-2, with D perhaps TRBD1 (6 bases). CDR1 is SEHNR, CDR2 FQNEAQ, per germline (reference sequence). The CDR3 covers 15 residues. Trimming pared 6 bases from V and 2 bases from J, leaving 13 bases between. The CDR3, as DNA: TGTGCCAGCAGGTCGGGACACCTAAACACCGGGGAGCTGTTTTTT. Its translation: CASRSGHLNTGELFF.

V and J are TRBV20-1 and TRBJ2-5, with D maybe TRBD1 (7 bases). CDR3 length equals 21 residues. Trimming took 2 bases from V and 2 from J, leaving 33 bases between them. The germline gives CDR1 DFQATT, CDR2 SNEGSKA (reference sequence). This chain's CDR3 is CSARRGQGGLREGSPQETQYF. CDR3 DNA sequence: TGCAGTGCTAGAAGGGGGCAGGGGGGACTGCGGGAAGGGTCCCCACAAGAGACCCAGTACTTC.

V and J are TRBV25-1 and TRBJ1-6, with a weak D call TRBD1 (6 bases). CDR1 is MGHDK, CDR2 SYGVNS, per germline. The V end was cut by 4 bases, the J end by 8 bases, with 9 bases between. This CDR3 has 13 amino acids. In nucleotides, the CDR3 is TGTGCCAGCAGTGGGACAGCAGATTCACCCCTCCACTTT. This gives the protein CASSGTADSPLHF.

This clonotype was counted only a few times. The CDR3 is CSARVWGKGEAFF. The CDR3 nucleotides read TGCAGTGCTAGAGTTTGGGGGAAGGGTGAAGCTTTCTTT. V and J are TRBV20-1 and TRBJ1-1; tentatively, D is TRBD1 (5 bases). This CDR3 is built from 13 residues. The germline V gene has CDR1 DFQATT and CDR2 SNEGSKA (reference sequence). The germline V and J ends were trimmed by 1 base and 7 bases, with 13 bases remaining between them.

Concerning this clonotype: At one of its ends the junction is not consistent with the germline gene, which may arise from a read error. This chain joins TRBV19 and TRBJ1-1; maybe TRBD1 (6 bases). This CDR3 is 15 amino acids long. In germline, CDR1 is LNHDA, CDR2 SQIVND (reference sequence). The CDR3 sequence: CASSIVGGANTEALF. The CDR3 DNA reads as TGTGCCAGTAGTATAGTTGGGGGCGCGAACACTGAAGCTCTCTTT.

The genes are TRBV15 and TRBJ1-2; D call uncertain. The CDR3 covers 12 residues. Trimming stripped 3 bases from V and 7 bases from J, with 9 bases between. Germline V gene data show CDR1 as LNHNV and CDR2 as YYDKDF (reference sequence). This chain's CDR3 is CATSSHNRGYTF. CDR3 nucleotides: TGTGCCACCAGCAGCCACAATCGTGGCTACACCTTC.

The rearrangement joins TRBV7-9 to TRBJ1-1; 9 nucleotides agree with TRBD1. This CDR3 region has 13 residues. With 5 bases clipped from V and 9 bases from J, the junction kept 7 bases outside the gene matches. Germline V gene lookup returns CDR1 SEHNR and CDR2 FQNEAQ (reference sequence). This CDR3 reads CASSPMTGGKAFF. The CDR3 coding sequence is TGTGCCAGCAGCCCGATGACAGGGGGGAAAGCTTTCTTT. The whole variable domain, remainder taken from reference TRBV7-9 and TRBJ1-1, is DTGVSQNPRHKITKRGQNVTFRCDPISEHNRLYWYRQTLGQGPEFLTYFQNEAQLEKSRLLSDRFSAERPKGSFSTLEIQRTEQGDSAMYLCASSPMTGGKAFFGQGTRLTVV.

The genes are TRBV19 and TRBJ1-2, with 9 nucleotides matching TRBD1. V was pared by 7 bases and J by 3 bases, with 18 bases of the junction left unmatched. Looked up from germline, CDR1 is LNHDA and CDR2 is SQIVND (reference sequence). The CDR3 consists of 18 residues. CDR3 residues: CASNKQGARGINYYGYTF. CDR3 nucleotide sequence: TGTGCCAGTAACAAACAGGGGGCGCGCGGTATAAACTACTATGGCTACACCTTC. Together with reference TRBV19 and TRBJ1-2, the CDR3 gives the full variable domain: DGGITQSPKYLFRKEGQNVTLSCEQNLNHDAMYWYRQDPGQGLRLIYYSQIVNDFQKGDIAEGYSVSREKKESFPLTVTSAQKNPTAFYLCASNKQGARGINYYGYTFGSGTRLTVV.

Worth noting for this clonotype: The junction and the germline gene differ at one end; a read error may be behind it. This chain uses TRBV25-1 with TRBJ1-2, with no clear D. Per germline, CDR1 MGHDK and CDR2 SYGVNS. This CDR3 region has 11 residues. The CDR3 here is CGSGGNYGYTF. The CDR3, as DNA: TGTGGCAGCGGAGGCAACTATGGCTACACCTTC.

This chain uses TRBV6-4 with TRBJ1-2; TRBD1 is a possible D gene (6 bases). Per the germline V gene, CDR1 is MRHNA and CDR2 is SNTAGT. V was clipped by 6 bases and J by 7 bases, with 18 bases between them. The CDR3 has 14 amino acids. CDR3 coding DNA: TGTGCCAGCAGGCCCCCCGGGGGCCAAGGTGGCTACACCTTC. It specifies CASRPPGGQGGYTF.

This clonotype was seen only a few times. A much larger clone differs by one base, so this may be a read error. This chain links TRBV15 with TRBJ1-2; no firm D call. Germline V gene data show CDR1 as LNHNV and CDR2 as YYDKDF (reference sequence). CDR3 length: 14 residues. V dropped 5 bases and J dropped 0 bases, with 10 bases sitting between them. CDR3 nucleotide sequence: TGTGCCACCAGCTCCCGGACCGCTAACTATGGCTACACCTTC. This codes for CATSSRTANYGYTF.